These 20 T cell receptor beta chains originate from one sample sequenced in a study of cytomegalovirus exposure and HLA in healthy donors. PCR amplification relied on 60 Vbeta primers (plus 13 Jbeta primers). TCRdb's copy holds only in-frame clones and misses some; the assay was immunoSEQ multiplex PCR. The sample table sets out 75,000 to 95,000 clones. Sequencing input: PBMCs. Receptors originate from a man under 40 in good health and CMV-seronegative.

J is TRBJ2-3 and V is TRBV18; a possible D gene is TRBD2 (6 bases). V was pared by 3 bases and J by 11 bases, with 15 bases between. This CDR3 spans 13 amino acids. Looked up from germline, CDR1 is KGHSH and CDR2 is LQKENI. The CDR3 nucleotides read TGTGCCAGCTCACCCCCGGGGAGGTCAGGGCAGTATTTT. Translated: CASSPPGRSGQYF.

This chain links TRBV18 with TRBJ1-1, with D maybe TRBD1 (5 bases). CDR1 and CDR2 (germline): KGHSH, LQKENI. The CDR3 length is 14 residues. The V and J ends lost 2 bases and 10 bases respectively, with 17 bases between them. The CDR3 sequence: CASSPFAQEGAAFF. The CDR3 DNA reads TGTGCCAGCTCACCATTCGCACAGGAGGGTGCAGCTTTCTTT.

The rearrangement uses TRBV18 and TRBJ1-1; 7 positions agree with TRBD1. Unmatched junction bases numbered 8, after V lost 3 bases and J lost 4 bases. The CDR3 is made up of 15 amino acids. Per the germline V gene, CDR1 is KGHSH and CDR2 is LQKENI. The CDR3 spells CASSPNRGGGTEAFF. The CDR3, as DNA: TGTGCCAGCTCACCGAATAGAGGGGGCGGCACTGAAGCTTTCTTT.

The chain uses TRBV4-1 and TRBJ2-5; D is unclear. Between the trimmed V and J ends, which lost 0 bases and 1 base, there was a span of 12 bases. Germline CDR1 reads MGHRA; CDR2 reads YSYEKL. The CDR3 consists of 16 residues. The CDR3 protein is CASSQDPTKAQETQYF. For the CDR3, the DNA is TGCGCCAGCAGCCAAGATCCGACAAAAGCCCAAGAGACCCAGTACTTC.

The chain links TRBV6-1 to TRBJ2-5, with 9 bases matching TRBD2. V was clipped by 3 bases and J by 2 bases; unmatched bases: 4. CDR1 is MNHNS and CDR2 is SASEGT in the germline V gene. The CDR3 consists of 15 residues. The CDR3 protein is CASSDLSGGQETQYF. For the CDR3, the DNA is TGTGCCAGCAGTGATCTAAGCGGGGGGCAAGAGACCCAGTACTTC.

V gene TRBV7-8 combines with J gene TRBJ2-7; 9 positions match TRBD1. Per the germline V gene, CDR1 is SGHVS and CDR2 is FQNEAQ. After removal of 1 base from V and 4 bases from J, the junction contained 5 bases not matched to a gene. There are 15 residues in the CDR3. CDR3 sequence (DNA): TGTGCCAGCAGCTTAGGCGGGACAGGGCAATACGAGCAGTACTTC. Encoded protein: CASSLGGTGQYEQYF.

This chain connects TRBV7-2 to TRBJ2-5, with D possibly TRBD2 on 6 matching bases. The V gene lost 5 bases and the J gene lost 3 bases, with 13 bases spanning the gap. The V gene's germline CDR1 is SGHTA and CDR2 FQGNSA. The length of the CDR3 is 14 residues. CDR3 protein: CASSDTLAKETQYF. DNA of the CDR3: TGTGCCAGCAGCGATACCCTAGCGAAAGAGACCCAGTACTTC.

This chain uses TRBV7-8 with TRBJ2-5; D uncertain. V was trimmed by 5 bases and J by 3 bases, leaving 4 bases between them. CDR1 is SGHVS, CDR2 FQNEAQ, per germline. The CDR3 is 11 amino acids. The CDR3 DNA is TGTGCCAGCAGCATAAAAGAGACCCAGTACTTC. This translates into CASSIKETQYF.

In DNA, the CDR3 is TGCGCCAGCAGCCTCGGGACTCACAACGTCCTGACTTTC. This codes for CASSLGTHNVLTF. The gene calls are TRBV4-1 and TRBJ2-6; D may be TRBD2 (6 bases). Germline values: CDR1 MGHRA, CDR2 YSYEKL. V was clipped by 4 bases and J by 9 bases, with 10 bases between them. This CDR3 comprises 13 residues.

The CDR3 DNA is TGTGCCAGCAGCTTTTACCCCCCGGGACTTAATTTTTATCAGCCCCAGCATTTT. Translated, it gives CASSFYPPGLNFYQPQHF. The chain combines TRBV11-2 with TRBJ1-5; D may be TRBD1 (5 bases). The CDR3 length is 18 residues. The V and J ends lost 3 bases and 5 bases respectively, with 23 bases between them. CDR1 is SGHAT and CDR2 is FQNNGV in the germline V gene.

This chain links TRBV6-5 with TRBJ1-2; TRBD1 matches 7 bases. V was pared by 6 bases and J by 8 bases, with 9 bases of the junction left unmatched. Germline values: CDR1 MNHEY, CDR2 SVGAGI. CDR3 length: 13 residues. The CDR3 protein is CASRIQGPGGYTF. In DNA form, the CDR3 reads TGTGCCAGCAGGATACAGGGGCCGGGCGGCTACACCTTC.

The chain has TRBV5-4 and TRBJ2-1, with a possible D match to TRBD2 (6 bases). The V gene lost 5 bases and the J gene lost 5 bases, with 14 bases spanning the gap. The CDR3 spans 14 residues. Per germline, CDR1 SGHNT and CDR2 YYREEE (reference sequence). The CDR3: CASSSGGFHNEQFF. In DNA, the CDR3 is TGTGCCAGCAGTTCCGGGGGATTCCACAATGAGCAGTTCTTC.

The chain has TRBV5-1 and TRBJ2-5; D is ambiguous. The germline V and J ends were trimmed by 0 bases and 2 bases, with 5 bases remaining between them. There are 13 residues in the CDR3. The germline CDR1 and CDR2 sequences are SGHRS and YFSETQ. This CDR3 reads CASSLVLQETQYF. DNA for the CDR3: TGCGCCAGCAGCTTGGTACTTCAAGAGACCCAGTACTTC.

The rearrangement uses TRBV11-2 and TRBJ2-5; 10 bases align to TRBD1. This CDR3 comprises 16 residues. In germline, CDR1 is SGHAT, CDR2 FQNNGV. V lost 1 base and J lost 1; bases outside the gene matches: 3. The CDR3 region is CASSLVGDRGQETQYF. The CDR3 DNA sequence: TGTGCCAGCAGCTTAGTTGGGGACAGGGGCCAAGAGACCCAGTACTTC.

V usage is TRBV6-5 and J usage is TRBJ2-1; no reliable D call. The germline V gene has CDR1 MNHEY and CDR2 SVGAGI. CDR3 length equals 14 residues. V was pared by 5 bases and J by 3 bases, with 11 bases between. In DNA, the CDR3 is TGTGCCAGCAGTCTACTGATCGACTACAATGAGCAGTTCTTC. Its protein is CASSLLIDYNEQFF.

This chain links TRBV19 with TRBJ2-1, with TRBD2 matching over 9 bases. The CDR3 is 20 residues long. In germline, CDR1 is LNHDA, CDR2 SQIVND (reference sequence). The junction had 21 bases not matched to a gene; V was cut back by 1 base and J by 8 bases. The CDR3 is CASSIALPSSGTHNFDEQFF. CDR3 nucleotide sequence: TGTGCCAGTAGTATAGCCCTACCGTCTAGCGGGACCCATAACTTCGATGAGCAGTTCTTC.

This chain links TRBV4-1 with TRBJ2-2; unclear D gene. The CDR3 runs 16 residues. Germline loops: CDR1 MGHRA, CDR2 YSYEKL. The germline V and J ends were trimmed by 4 bases and 2 bases, with 14 bases remaining between them. The CDR3 region is CASSLEPSLNTGELFF. In nucleotides, the CDR3 is TGCGCCAGCAGCCTGGAGCCAAGCCTTAACACCGGGGAGCTGTTTTTT.

This chain connects TRBV29-1 to TRBJ1-2, with 7 nucleotides matching TRBD1. CDR1 and CDR2 (germline): SQVTM, ANQGSEA. The CDR3 consists of 14 residues. With V trimmed by 6 bases and J by 6 bases, 13 bases remained unmatched. CDR3: CSVNYRGRNDGYTF. The CDR3, as DNA: TGCAGCGTAAACTACAGGGGTAGGAACGATGGCTACACCTTC. Drawing the rest from reference TRBV29-1 and TRBJ1-2, the complete variable domain is SAVISQKPSRDICQRGTSLTIQCQVDSQVTMMFWYRQQPGQSLTLIATANQGSEATYESGFVIDKFPISRPNLTFSTLTVSNMSPEDSSIYLCSVNYRGRNDGYTFGSGTRLTVV.

The V and J genes are TRBV29-1 and TRBJ2-3, with 7 bases identical to TRBD2. This CDR3 is 12 amino acids long. After removal of 3 bases from V and 5 bases from J, the junction contained 2 bases not matched to a gene. The V gene's germline CDR1 is SQVTM and CDR2 ANQGSEA. CDR3 sequence (DNA): TGCAGCGTTGACGGGAGGAGAGATACGCAGTATTTT. It translates to CSVDGRRDTQYF.

The gene calls are TRBV6-6 and TRBJ1-5; 9 bases line up with TRBD1. V dropped 5 bases and J dropped 7; count of bases not matched to a gene: 6. The CDR3 runs to 14 residues. In germline, CDR1 is MNHNY, CDR2 SVGAGI (reference sequence). CDR3 sequence: CASSPGQGGQPQHF. CDR3 coding DNA: TGTGCCAGCAGTCCGGGACAGGGCGGGCAGCCCCAGCATTTT.